The subject of this entry is one T cell receptor beta chain. This specimen belongs to a study of blood T cell repertoires in COVID-19. Study in general: COVID-19 samples from acute and convalescent phases originated in the United States, Italy and Spain.

Original data processing: Reference gene primer amplification in the assay estimated nucleated cell counts. Repertoires were generated with immunoSEQ multiplex PCR, while TCRdb's copy carries only in-frame clones and drops some. V, J and clone size are taken as reported in that table, and D and trimming were inferred from the DNA itself. The sample lists about 100,000 clones, approximately 91% occurring once. The ends were cut back, 6 bases at V and 3 bases at J, with 14 bases in the middle. This CDR3 has 14 amino acids. Germline V gives CDR1 MNHEY, CDR2 SVGAGI. Specimen: peripheral blood. The V call is TRBV6-5, the J call TRBJ1-1, with a weak D call TRBD1 (6 bases). The clonotype originates from a man between 60 and 75 years old with acute or convalescent COVID-19. The CDR3 here is CASSRGGRHTEAFF. Written as DNA, the CDR3 is TGTGCCAGCAGCCGGGGGGGCCGCCACACTGAAGCTTTCTTT.